This passage covers 27 T cell receptor beta chains from one sample sequenced in a study of Graves' ophthalmopathy and Graves' hyperthyroidism. Amplification of the TCR beta CDR3 regions used RNA transcripts (as template). Second-round multiplex PCR followed a first-round RT-PCR using HTBI primers. One entry per CDR3 protein results from TCRdb running MiXCR on the multiplex PCR reads. The table records just over 600,000 distinct CDR3 sequences, about 20% of them present only once. Sequenced: peripheral blood. The receptors were gathered from a woman younger than 30 with stable Graves' hyperthyroidism. Some clones in this sample may be carry-over from other donors' samples.

This clonotype turned up a few times. The junction and the germline gene differ at one end; a read error may be behind it. The chain carries TRBV6-5 and TRBJ2-2; D perhaps matches TRBD2 (5 bases). Germline V gene data show CDR1 as MNHEY and CDR2 as SVGAGI. This CDR3 has 14 residues. CDR3 loop: CASSWTPNTGELFF. The CDR3 nucleotides read TGCGCCAGCAGTTGGACTCCTAACACCGGGGAGCTGTTTTTT.

This clonotype has only a few counts. V and J are TRBV5-1 and TRBJ1-3; D call uncertain. The CDR3 runs to 16 residues. The germline V gene has CDR1 SGHRS and CDR2 YFSETQ. The V gene lost 0 bases and the J gene lost 1 base, with 11 bases spanning the gap. For the CDR3, the DNA is TGCGCCAGCAGCTTGGAGGCAGGCCCATCTGGAAACACCATATATTTT. It encodes CASSLEAGPSGNTIYF.

This clonotype occurred many times. CDR3 DNA: TGTGCCAGCAGCTACCCAAGGACAGGGGAATCCTACGAGCAGTACTTC. It yields the protein CASSYPRTGESYEQYF. The rearrangement links TRBV7-2 to TRBJ2-7; TRBD1 agrees at 9 bases. Unmatched junction bases numbered 8, after V lost 4 bases and J lost 1 base. The CDR3 sequence is 16 residues long. CDR1 is SGHTA and CDR2 is FQGNSA in the germline V gene. The full variable domain, completed using reference TRBV7-2 and TRBJ2-7, is GAGVSQSPSNKVTEKGKDVELRCDPISGHTALYWYRQSLGQGLEFLIYFQGNSAPDKSGLPSDRFSAERTGGSVSTLTIQRTQQEDSAVYLCASSYPRTGESYEQYFGPGTRLTVT.

The CDR3 bases are TGCGCCAGCAGCTTGGTATCTAGCGGGAGCTCCTACGAGCAGTACTTC. Translated, it gives CASSLVSSGSSYEQYF. The gene calls are TRBV5-1 and TRBJ2-7; 10 bases align to TRBD2. V dropped 0 bases and J dropped 0; count of bases not matched to a gene: 3. The CDR3 loop spans 16 amino acids. From germline, CDR1 is SGHRS and CDR2 YFSETQ.

V and J are TRBV20-1 and TRBJ2-3, with TRBD2 matching 7 bases. The CDR3 has 15 amino acids. The V and J ends lost 3 bases and 4 bases, in that order; junction bases with no gene match: 10. Germline CDR1 and CDR2: DFQATT and SNEGSKA (reference sequence). The CDR3 loop is CSASRRENLADTQYF. DNA for the CDR3: TGCAGTGCTAGTCGGCGGGAGAACCTCGCAGATACGCAGTATTTT.

In this sample, this clonotype turned up a few times. The V gene is TRBV20-1, the J gene TRBJ2-5; 12 bases align to TRBD2. The germline CDR1 and CDR2 sequences are DFQATT and SNEGSKA (reference sequence). V lost 3 bases, J lost 4 bases, and 6 bases stayed unmatched. There are 15 residues in the CDR3. CDR3 in DNA: TGCAGTGCTAGGGGCCCTAGCGGGAGGGGAGAGACCCAGTACTTC. This sequence encodes CSARGPSGRGETQYF.

The chain combines TRBV15 with TRBJ1-1; D may be TRBD1 (6 bases). The CDR3 covers 14 residues. Germline V gene lookup returns CDR1 LNHNV and CDR2 YYDKDF (reference sequence). The germline V and J ends were trimmed by 3 bases and 4 bases, with 12 bases remaining between them. CDR3 region: CATSSEGGSTEAFF. In DNA form, the CDR3 reads TGTGCCACCAGCAGTGAGGGGGGGAGCACTGAAGCTTTCTTT. Full variable domain (missing parts from reference TRBV15 and TRBJ1-1): DAMVIQNPRYQVTQFGKPVTLSCSQTLNHNVMYWYQQKSSQAPKLLFHYYDKDFNNEADTPDNFQSRRPNTSFCFLDIRSPGLGDTAMYLCATSSEGGSTEAFFGQGTRLTVV.

This clonotype was seen ten or more times. V is TRBV19 and J is TRBJ1-2, with 10 bases that match TRBD1. This CDR3 has 15 amino acids. Germline CDR1 reads LNHDA; CDR2 reads SQIVND (reference sequence). V trimming: 8 bases; J trimming: 4 bases; junction bases outside the gene matches: 10. The CDR3 coding sequence is TGTGCCAGTGGCACACCGGGACAGGGGACCTATGGCTACACCTTC. It translates to CASGTPGQGTYGYTF.

This clonotype has at least ten counts. The gene calls are TRBV20-1 and TRBJ1-2; D remains ambiguous. The V gene's germline CDR1 is DFQATT and CDR2 SNEGSKA (reference sequence). The ends were cut back, 2 bases at V and 5 bases at J, with 12 bases in the middle. There are 13 residues in the CDR3. CDR3 nucleotide sequence: TGCAGTGCTAGATTAGAAAAAGAATATGGCTACACCTTC. Its translation: CSARLEKEYGYTF.

This clonotype was seen at least ten times. J is TRBJ1-1 and V is TRBV6-1; a weak D match, TRBD1 (5 bases). The CDR3 is 13 residues long. Trimming left V 7 bases short and J 2 bases short, with 11 bases between. Germline V CDR1 and CDR2: MNHNS, SASEGT. The CDR3 coding sequence is TGTGCCAGCACCCTGACAGAAAACACTGAAGCTTTCTTT. This encodes CASTLTENTEAFF.

This clonotype was counted many times. The V call is TRBV12-3 or TRBV12-4, the J call TRBJ1-3; D unclear. Trimming pared 8 bases from V and 3 bases from J, leaving 14 bases between. The CDR3 length is 14 residues. The CDR3 here is CASGYSGIGNTIYF. In DNA, the CDR3 is TGTGCCAGCGGATACAGCGGAATTGGAAACACCATATATTTT.

This clonotype was recorded many times. J is TRBJ1-1 and V is TRBV6-1, with D maybe TRBD1 (6 bases). The CDR3 spans 16 residues. In germline, CDR1 is MNHNS, CDR2 SASEGT. Trimming took off 6 bases at V and 7 bases at J, with 24 bases between the two ends. This chain's CDR3 is CASSPDRPRGFVEAFF. The CDR3 DNA reads TGTGCCAGCAGCCCCGACAGGCCTAGGGGATTTGTTGAAGCTTTCTTT.

V usage is TRBV6-1 and J usage is TRBJ2-1; 8 positions match TRBD2. The length of the CDR3 is 18 residues. With 6 bases clipped from V and 1 base from J, the junction kept 14 bases outside the gene matches. Germline V gene lookup returns CDR1 MNHNS and CDR2 SASEGT. In DNA, the CDR3 is TGTGCCAGCAGGGAATTCTTTATCGGGGGGGGTTCCTACAATGAGCAGTTCTTC. Protein sequence: CASREFFIGGGSYNEQFF.

This clonotype has ten or more counts. The V and J genes are TRBV7-3 and TRBJ2-7; 11 bases are shared with TRBD2. Germline V gene lookup returns CDR1 SGHTA and CDR2 FQGTGA. The length of the CDR3 is 21 residues. Trimming cost V 4 bases and J 1 base; bases outside gene matches: 21. Written as DNA, the CDR3 is TGTGCCAGCAGCTATCCCACAGTCGACCCCACTAGCGGGGGCCGTTCCTACGAGCAGTACTTC. Protein product: CASSYPTVDPTSGGRSYEQYF.

This clonotype was seen at least ten times. The chain uses TRBV5-1 and TRBJ1-5, with D perhaps TRBD1 (6 bases). The V and J ends lost 4 bases and 0 bases respectively, with 11 bases between them. Germline V gene sequence: CDR1 SGHRS, CDR2 YFSETQ. The CDR3 has 15 residues. The CDR3 nucleotides read TGCGCCAGCAGCGCGACAGGATATAGCAATCAGCCCCAGCATTTT. This codes for CASSATGYSNQPQHF.

Remarks on this clonotype: A read error may be the cause here, since a much bigger clone is one base away. This chain links TRBV20-1 with TRBJ2-7, with D perhaps matching TRBD1 (5 bases). Deletions cut 6 bases from V and 4 bases from J, with 13 bases between. In germline, CDR1 is DFQATT, CDR2 SNEGSKA (reference sequence). The CDR3 length is 12 residues. The CDR3 nucleotides read TGCAGTGCCATGATCCAGGGATACGAGCAGTACTTC. Its translation is CSAMIQGYEQYF.

This clonotype was detected only once. CDR3 DNA: TGTGCCAGCAGTCGGACAGGGAATCGAGAGACCCAGTACTTC. It specifies CASSRTGNRETQYF. The gene calls are TRBV27 and TRBJ2-5; TRBD1 matches at 8 bases. The germline V gene encodes CDR1 MNHEY and CDR2 SMNVEV (reference sequence). The ends lost 5 bases at V and 4 bases at J; junction bases unmatched: 6. CDR3 size: 14 residues.

At least ten counts were recorded for this clonotype. This CDR3 reads CASSLGPGTGKGQPQHF. CDR3 nucleotides: TGCGCCAGCAGCTTAGGTCCCGGGACAGGGAAAGGCCAGCCCCAGCATTTT. V usage is TRBV5-1 and J usage is TRBJ1-5; 9 nucleotides align to TRBD1. Germline V gives CDR1 SGHRS, CDR2 YFSETQ. This CDR3 has 17 amino acids. With 2 bases clipped from V and 7 bases from J, the junction kept 13 bases outside the gene matches.

This clonotype was picked up many times. The rearrangement links TRBV6-5 to TRBJ2-7; the D gene could be TRBD1 or TRBD2 (5 bases each). V was shortened by 7 bases and J by 5 bases, with 15 bases between the two germline ends. Germline V lookup: CDR1 MNHEY, CDR2 SVGAGI. This CDR3 has 13 amino acids. The CDR3 nucleotides are TGTGCCAGCATTTCCCCAGGGAGCAACGAGCAGTACTTC. Translation gives CASISPGSNEQYF.

This clonotype was seen a single time. The chain's CDR3 is CASSPRRQDRVKWAFF. In nucleotides, the CDR3 is TGTGCCAGCAGCCCCAGAAGGCAAGACAGAGTGAAGTGGGCTTTCTTT. V gene TRBV6-1 combines with J gene TRBJ1-1; weak D call: TRBD1 (5 bases). Germline CDR1 MNHNS, CDR2 SASEGT. Deletions cut 6 bases from V and 11 bases from J, with 28 bases between. This CDR3 spans 16 amino acids.

This clonotype has a count of ten or more. This sequence joins TRBV29-1 and TRBJ2-7, with a tentative D call TRBD1 (5 bases). This CDR3 region has 13 residues. Looked up from germline, CDR1 is SQVTM and CDR2 is ANQGSEA. Trimming took 1 base from V and 2 from J, leaving 9 bases between them. The CDR3 nucleotides are TGCAGCGTTGAAGGGGGCCTGCCCTACGAGCAGTACTTC. The encoded protein is CSVEGGLPYEQYF.

The V and J genes are TRBV28 and TRBJ2-5; D is unclear. The ends were cut back, 8 bases at V and 1 base at J, with 20 bases in the middle. The CDR3 is 16 amino acids. Germline assignment: CDR1 MDHEN and CDR2 SYDVKM. The CDR3 nucleotides are TGTGCCAGCTCACCATCTATGGAATTCTTCCAAGAGACCCAGTACTTC. This gives the protein CASSPSMEFFQETQYF.

This clonotype showed up many times. The V gene is TRBV11-2, the J gene TRBJ2-6, with a weak D call TRBD1 (6 bases). The CDR3 contains 16 residues. Trimming took 4 bases from V and 0 from J, leaving 10 bases between them. Germline-derived CDR1 and CDR2 are SGHAT and FQNNGV. The CDR3 reads CASSSDRPSGANVLTF. DNA for the CDR3: TGTGCCAGCAGCTCCGACAGGCCCTCTGGGGCCAACGTCCTGACTTTC.

The V and J genes are TRBV20-1 and TRBJ1-5; D gene uncertain. Trimming removed 6 bases from V and 0 bases from J, with 12 bases in between. The CDR3 spans 14 residues. Germline CDR1 is DFQATT and CDR2 is SNEGSKA (reference sequence). CDR3 DNA sequence: TGCAGTGCCATCCCCCCGTATAGCAATCAGCCCCAGCATTTT. Its translation: CSAIPPYSNQPQHF.

This clonotype was observed at least ten times. V is TRBV12-3 or TRBV12-4 and J is TRBJ2-5; possibly TRBD2 for D (6 bases). This CDR3 comprises 13 residues. V lost 8 bases to trimming and J lost 3 bases, with 13 bases between them. The CDR3, as DNA: TGTGCCAGCGGAGGAGGGGCGGAAGAGACCCAGTACTTC. Encoded protein: CASGGGAEETQYF.

Only a few counts were recorded for this clonotype. The chain couples TRBV30 to TRBJ1-5; 9 bases line up with TRBD1. The CDR3 runs 15 residues. Trimming removed 0 bases from V and 5 bases from J; junction bases left unmatched: 5. The germline gives CDR1 GTSNPN, CDR2 SVGIG (reference sequence). The CDR3 is CAWSVNRGPHQPQHF. DNA for the CDR3: TGTGCCTGGAGTGTAAACAGGGGGCCGCATCAGCCCCAGCATTTT.

Only a few counts were recorded for this clonotype. The V call is TRBV19, the J call TRBJ2-2; TRBD2 agrees at 7 bases. This CDR3 is 10 amino acids long. Germline V gene sequence: CDR1 LNHDA, CDR2 SQIVND (reference sequence). V lost 11 bases, J lost 6 bases, and 0 bases stayed unmatched. CDR3 sequence: CAGGAGELFF. The CDR3 DNA reads TGTGCCGGGGGGGCCGGGGAGCTGTTTTTT.